Detailed here is one T cell receptor beta chain. Its matching antigen is unknown. This specimen comes from a study of cytomegalovirus exposure and HLA in healthy donors. General study points: Across all donors, roughly uniform sequencing depth was an assumption of the presence/absence analyses. Trimming of TCR beta V- and J-genes showed a link, identified in a later analysis, to a missense DCLRE1C variant.

The CDR3 loop spans 16 amino acids. Germline V gene data show CDR1 as MNHNS and CDR2 as SASEGT. V lost 1 base, J lost 1 base, and 6 bases stayed unmatched. Primers: 60 Vbeta forward and 13 Jbeta reverse. The table came from immunoSEQ multiplex PCR; TCRdb's copy has only in-frame clones and leaves some out. Its listing shows approximately 50,000 clones. The chain employs TRBV6-1 and TRBJ1-2, with TRBD1 matching 7 bases. Sequencing was done on a sample of PBMCs. This clonotype originated in a female donor in good health and CMV-seronegative. The CDR3 reads CASSEEGGQYNYGYTF. CDR3 DNA sequence: TGTGCCAGCAGTGAAGAAGGGGGCCAATATAACTATGGCTACACCTTC.